This T cell receptor (beta chain) emerged from a study of T cell clonotyping in hematopoietic cell transplantation (dated by TCRdb to the early 2020s). At the level of the whole study: Recipient samples taken before transplant were collected after cytoreduction. A total of 120 to 150 blood samples were gathered in the study from 35 to 45 consecutive transplant recipients along with their related donors. Patients were recruited between late 2015 and January 2017 and followed until September 2020 or death. The research as a whole found: Broader TCR repertoire diversity after transplant was predicted by Inverse Simpson Index values from donors and from recipients before transplant. Only a small fraction of recipient repertoires overlapped donor repertoires, with over 97% appearing de novo at the given depth. After transplant, TCR diversity in recipients dropped, and pathologically expanded clonotypes increased progressively from day 30 to day 180. The sample size was limited, and because cells were not sorted, the contributions of CD4 and CD8 repertoires could not be separated.

Details on this clone: Its antigen is not yet known. Qualities for individual bases were not recorded, and no much larger clone is one base off.

CDR1 and CDR2 are drawn from the germline V gene (reference sequence): LNHDA, SQIVND. From the cysteine through the phenylalanine, the CDR3 covers 13 amino acids. This entry keeps only the CDR3 DNA: 39 bases, framed from base 1. The junction shows trimming of 7 bases on V and 7 bases on J, plus 14 bases between the germline ends. The immunoSEQ assay, a bias-controlled multiplex PCR with V- and J-specific primers, was used to amplify TCR beta CDR3 regions from genomic DNA. In a second PCR step, a proprietary barcode and Illumina adapter sequences were attached to the CDR3 amplicons. An Illumina MiSeq instrument was used to sequence the CDR3 libraries. In the authors' own workflow: Export and quality control were handled in immunoSEQ Analyzer 3.0, while downstream analyses relied on R Bioconductor and Immunarch. Repertoire metrics were calculated using only productive rearrangements within the normalized downsampled data set. Clonotypes larger than 5 templates in the normalized cohort were defined as pathologically expanded. Repertoire diversity was measured with the Inverse Simpson Index. The non-normalized data set was used for CMV-specificity analyses so that all clonotypes could be captured. Sourced from immuneACCESS, this table was stored by TCRdb with only in-frame sequences that have V and J called. A share of the clones is absent; for the studies checked, an unresolved V gene accounts for under half, and the remainder has no known explanation. V, J and clone size reflect that table, while D and trimming were determined from the DNA. This sample is represented by approximately 18,000 clones; approximately 80% of them were singletons. The ten largest account for around 17% of the sample.

The time point label corresponds to: recipient sample about 28 days before transplant, after cytoreduction. Blood samples were obtained from recipients approximately 28 days before transplant and at days 30, 100 and 180 after transplant. Using Nuclei Lysis Solution, genomic DNA was extracted from unfractionated peripheral blood mononuclear cells that were either fresh or cryopreserved. The receptor's source is a man between 60 and 70 years old with acute myeloid leukemia. Some clones in this sample may be carry-over from other donors' samples. The chain couples TRBV19 to TRBJ1-5, with the D gene uncertain. The sequences come from peripheral blood mononuclear cells, collected before stem cell transplant. The DNA is as follows: TGTGCCAGTACCCCCCTAAGTGGCCAGCCCCAGCATTTT. This gives the protein CASTPLSGQPQHF.